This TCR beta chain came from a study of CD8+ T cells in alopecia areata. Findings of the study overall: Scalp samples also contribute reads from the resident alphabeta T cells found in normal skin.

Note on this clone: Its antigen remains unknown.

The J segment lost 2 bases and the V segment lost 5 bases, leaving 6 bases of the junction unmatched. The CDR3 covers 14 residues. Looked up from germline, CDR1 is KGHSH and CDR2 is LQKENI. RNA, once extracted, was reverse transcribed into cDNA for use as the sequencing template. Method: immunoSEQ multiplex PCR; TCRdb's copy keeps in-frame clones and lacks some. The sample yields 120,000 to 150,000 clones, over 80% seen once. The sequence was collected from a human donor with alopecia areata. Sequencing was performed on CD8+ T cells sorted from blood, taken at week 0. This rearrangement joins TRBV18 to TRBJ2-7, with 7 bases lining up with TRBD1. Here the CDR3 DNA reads TGTGCCAGCTCAGACCGGGACAGACCCTACGAGCAGTACTTC. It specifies CASSDRDRPYEQYF.